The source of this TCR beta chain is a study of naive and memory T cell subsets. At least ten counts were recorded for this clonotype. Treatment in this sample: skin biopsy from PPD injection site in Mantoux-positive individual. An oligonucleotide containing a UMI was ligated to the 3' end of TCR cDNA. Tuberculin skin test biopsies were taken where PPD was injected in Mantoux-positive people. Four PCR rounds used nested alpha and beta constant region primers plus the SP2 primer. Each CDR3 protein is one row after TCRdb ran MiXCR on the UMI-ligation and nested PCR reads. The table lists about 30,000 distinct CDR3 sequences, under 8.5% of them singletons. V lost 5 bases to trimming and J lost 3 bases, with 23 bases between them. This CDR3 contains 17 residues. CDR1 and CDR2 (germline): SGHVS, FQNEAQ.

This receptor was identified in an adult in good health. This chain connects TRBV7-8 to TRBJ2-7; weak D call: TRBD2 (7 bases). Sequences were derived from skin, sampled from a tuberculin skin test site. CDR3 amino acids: CASSPYRGGRGIYEQYF. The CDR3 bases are TGTGCCAGCAGCCCATACCGAGGGGGGAGGGGAATCTACGAGCAGTACTTC. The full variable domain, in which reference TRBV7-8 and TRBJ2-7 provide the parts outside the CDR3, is GAGVSQSPRYKVAKRGQDVALRCDPISGHVSLFWYQQALGQGPEFLTYFQNEAQLDKSGLPSDRFFAERPEGSVSTLKIQRTQQEDSAVYLCASSPYRGGRGIYEQYFGPGTRLTVT.